This TCR beta chain was found in a study of OX40 agonist ivuxolimab in advanced cancers. Turning to the overall study: Ivuxolimab was an agonistic, fully human IgG2 monoclonal antibody directed against OX40 (CD134), a costimulatory receptor. Intravenous ivuxolimab was administered to patients every 2 weeks at six dose levels: 0.01, 0.1, 0.3, 1.5, 3 and 10 mg/kg. Among the 52 dose-escalation patients, around 20 had hepatocellular carcinoma, 15 or so melanoma, 9 renal cell carcinoma and 9 head and neck cancer. In the dose-escalation cohort, over 65% of patients were male, and the mean age was approximately 60 years, with a range of roughly 20 to 80. Patients were allowed to have had prior anti-PD-1, anti-PD-L1 or anti-CTLA-4 therapy, and around 37% of the dose-escalation patients had previously received checkpoint inhibitors. Partial responses were achieved by three dose-escalation patients, of whom one had hepatocellular carcinoma and two had cutaneous melanoma. Peripheral TCRbeta sequencing aimed to test whether ivuxolimab altered TCR sequence diversity and caused clonal T-cell expansion. The paper covers the monotherapy dose-escalation part of the phase I ivuxolimab trial, which included N = 52 patients.

Patients with a history of autoimmune disease or receiving systemic immunosuppression were excluded from the trial. Peripheral blood for TCR sequencing was collected from all dose cohorts at baseline, on cycle 4 day 1, and on cycle 7 day 1. The samples were taken from a phase I, first-in-human, multicenter, open-label dose-escalation trial of ivuxolimab. Adults with locally advanced or metastatic head and neck squamous cell, hepatocellular, melanoma or renal cell carcinoma were enrolled in the trial. Before TCR sequencing, CD4+ T cells and CD8+ T cells were sorted from peripheral blood as separate populations. Findings and caveats that apply to the study as a whole: After ivuxolimab, more expanded clones were found on average in CD8+ T cells than in CD4+ T cells. The antigen specificity of the peripheral T cells that underwent clonal expansion was not determined. At doses of 0.1 to 3.0 mg/kg, clonal expansion of both CD4+ and CD8+ blood T cells was observed from baseline to week 6. In the 0.1-3.0 mg/kg groups, partial responders had among the lowest normalized peripheral clonal expansion, particularly in CD8+ T cells. Low levels of normalized T-cell clonal expansion were also seen in some nonresponding patients.

The CDR3 spans 13 residues, from the cysteine through the phenylalanine. Left in the record is the CDR3 DNA by itself, 39 bases read in frame from the first base. The germline V gene (reference sequence) provides CDR1 PRHDT and CDR2 FYEKMQ. The V and J ends are trimmed by 4 bases and 2 bases, leaving 8 bases between them. With regard to this clone: Its antigen is not yet known. Base quality data are lacking; no much larger clone is found one base away.

Genomic DNA was isolated from the sorted cells so that the TCRbeta CDR3 region could be sequenced. The immunoSEQ Assay was used for sequencing of TCRbeta CDR3 regions. TCRdb carries this immuneACCESS record with in-frame sequences only. Its versions omit some clonotypes, under half of them owing to an unresolved V gene in the studies checked, with the rest unexplained. The sample yields tens of thousands of clones; around 90% were counted once. The ten biggest clones cover approximately 20% of the sample. The receptor was derived from an adult with an advanced solid tumor such as melanoma, head and neck, liver or kidney cancer. Rearrangement joined TRBV13 to TRBJ2-5, and the D gene may be TRBD2, 5 bases matching. The material sequenced was CD4+ or CD8+ T cells sorted from blood, taken in a trial of the OX40 agonist ivuxolimab. CDR3 region: CASSYGVQETQYF. The nucleotide sequence is TGTGCCAGCAGCTACGGGGTACAAGAGACCCAGTACTTC.